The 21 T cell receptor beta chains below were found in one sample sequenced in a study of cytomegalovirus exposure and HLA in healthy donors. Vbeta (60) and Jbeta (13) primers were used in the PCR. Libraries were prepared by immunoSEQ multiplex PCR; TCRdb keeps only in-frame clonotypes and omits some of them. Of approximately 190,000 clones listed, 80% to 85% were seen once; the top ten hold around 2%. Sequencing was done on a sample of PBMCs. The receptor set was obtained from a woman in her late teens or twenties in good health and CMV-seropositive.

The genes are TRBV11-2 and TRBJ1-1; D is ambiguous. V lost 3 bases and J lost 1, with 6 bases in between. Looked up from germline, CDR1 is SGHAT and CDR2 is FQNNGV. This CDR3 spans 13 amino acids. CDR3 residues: CASSFGKNTEAFF. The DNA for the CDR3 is TGTGCCAGCAGCTTCGGGAAGAACACTGAAGCTTTCTTT. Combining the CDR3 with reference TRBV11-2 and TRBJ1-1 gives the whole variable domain EAGVAQSPRYKIIEKRQSVAFWCNPISGHATLYWYQQILGQGPKLLIQFQNNGVVDDSQLPKDRFSAERLKGVDSTLKIQPAKLEDSAVYLCASSFGKNTEAFFGQGTRLTVV.

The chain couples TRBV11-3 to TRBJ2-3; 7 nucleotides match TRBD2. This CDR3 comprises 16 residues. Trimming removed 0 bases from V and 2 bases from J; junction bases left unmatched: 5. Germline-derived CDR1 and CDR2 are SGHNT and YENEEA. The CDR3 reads CASSLDGRENTDTQYF. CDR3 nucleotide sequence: TGTGCCAGCAGCTTAGATGGGAGGGAGAACACAGATACGCAGTATTTT.

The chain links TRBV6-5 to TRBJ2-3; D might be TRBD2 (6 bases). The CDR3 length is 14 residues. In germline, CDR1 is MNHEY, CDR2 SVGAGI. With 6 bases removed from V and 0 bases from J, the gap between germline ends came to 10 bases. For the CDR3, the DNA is TGTGCCAGCAGGTCGCGGGGAAGCACAGATACGCAGTATTTT. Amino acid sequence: CASRSRGSTDTQYF.

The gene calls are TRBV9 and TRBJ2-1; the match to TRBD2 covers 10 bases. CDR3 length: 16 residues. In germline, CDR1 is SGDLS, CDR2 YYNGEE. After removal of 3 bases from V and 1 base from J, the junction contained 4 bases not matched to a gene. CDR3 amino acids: CASSGRLAGSYNEQFF. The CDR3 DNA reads TGTGCCAGCAGCGGAAGACTAGCGGGTTCCTACAATGAGCAGTTCTTC.

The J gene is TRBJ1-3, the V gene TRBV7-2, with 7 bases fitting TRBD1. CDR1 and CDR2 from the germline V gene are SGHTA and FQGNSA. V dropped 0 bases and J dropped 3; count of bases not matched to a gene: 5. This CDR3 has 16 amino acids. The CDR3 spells CASSLAGGNSGNTIYF. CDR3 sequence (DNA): TGTGCCAGCAGCTTAGCAGGGGGCAACAGTGGAAACACCATATATTTT.

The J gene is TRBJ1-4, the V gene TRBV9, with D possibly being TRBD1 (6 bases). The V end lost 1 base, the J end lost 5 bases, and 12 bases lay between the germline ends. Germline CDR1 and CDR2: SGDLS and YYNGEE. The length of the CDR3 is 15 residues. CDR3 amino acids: CASSVRGTANEKLFF. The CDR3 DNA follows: TGTGCCAGCAGCGTAAGGGGGACGGCGAATGAAAAACTGTTTTTT.

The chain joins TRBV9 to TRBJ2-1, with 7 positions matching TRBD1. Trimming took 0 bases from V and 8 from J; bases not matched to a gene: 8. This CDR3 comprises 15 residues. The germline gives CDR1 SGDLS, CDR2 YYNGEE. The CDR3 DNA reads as TGTGCCAGCAGCGTAGGGGACAGAGATAAGTATGAGCAGTTCTTC. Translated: CASSVGDRDKYEQFF.

The CDR3 here is CASRAGGYNEQFF. DNA of the CDR3: TGCGCCAGCAGGGCGGGGGGGTACAATGAGCAGTTCTTC. This chain joins TRBV10-1 and TRBJ2-1; 9 nucleotides agree with TRBD2. The CDR3 sequence is 13 residues long. Germline assignment: CDR1 WNHNN and CDR2 SYGVQD (reference sequence). V gave up 6 bases and J gave up 4 bases; unmatched junction bases: 1.

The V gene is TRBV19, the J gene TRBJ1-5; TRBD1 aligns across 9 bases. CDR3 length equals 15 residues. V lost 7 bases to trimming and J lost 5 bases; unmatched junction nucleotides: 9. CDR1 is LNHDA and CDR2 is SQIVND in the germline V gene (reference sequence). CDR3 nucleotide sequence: TGTGCCAGTACCCCGGCGGGGACAGGGTATCAGCCCCAGCATTTT. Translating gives CASTPAGTGYQPQHF.

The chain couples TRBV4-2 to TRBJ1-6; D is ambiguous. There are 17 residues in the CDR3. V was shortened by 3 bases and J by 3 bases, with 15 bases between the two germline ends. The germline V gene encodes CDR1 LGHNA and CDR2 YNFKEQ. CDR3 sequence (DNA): TGTGCCAGCAGCCAGGAAAATCGGGTCAACTATAATTCACCCCTCCACTTT. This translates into CASSQENRVNYNSPLHF.

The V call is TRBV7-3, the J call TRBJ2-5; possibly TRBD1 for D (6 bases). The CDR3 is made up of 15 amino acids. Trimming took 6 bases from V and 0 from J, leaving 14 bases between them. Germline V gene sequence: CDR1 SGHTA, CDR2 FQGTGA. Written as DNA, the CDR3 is TGTGCCAGCAGACCAGGGGTCACGTACCAAGAGACCCAGTACTTC. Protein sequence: CASRPGVTYQETQYF.

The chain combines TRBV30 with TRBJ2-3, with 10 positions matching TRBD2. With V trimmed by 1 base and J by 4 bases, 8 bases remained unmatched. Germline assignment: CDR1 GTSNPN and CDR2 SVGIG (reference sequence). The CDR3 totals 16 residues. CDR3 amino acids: CAWSEGAGGRADTQYF. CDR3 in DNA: TGTGCCTGGAGTGAAGGAGCGGGGGGGCGGGCAGATACGCAGTATTTT.

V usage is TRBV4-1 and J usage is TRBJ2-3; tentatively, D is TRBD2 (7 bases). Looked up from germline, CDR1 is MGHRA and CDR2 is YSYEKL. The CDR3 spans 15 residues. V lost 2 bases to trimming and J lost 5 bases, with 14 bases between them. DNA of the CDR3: TGCGCCAGCAGCCAATTGGGGGGGCCTATAGATACGCAGTATTTT. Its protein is CASSQLGGPIDTQYF.

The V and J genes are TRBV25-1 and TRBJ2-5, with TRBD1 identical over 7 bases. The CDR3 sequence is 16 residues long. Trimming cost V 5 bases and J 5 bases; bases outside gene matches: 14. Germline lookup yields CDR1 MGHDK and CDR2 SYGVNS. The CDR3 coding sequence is TGTGCCAGCAGTCTGGCCCGAGGGGGCCCCGGGGAGACCCAGTACTTC. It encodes CASSLARGGPGETQYF.

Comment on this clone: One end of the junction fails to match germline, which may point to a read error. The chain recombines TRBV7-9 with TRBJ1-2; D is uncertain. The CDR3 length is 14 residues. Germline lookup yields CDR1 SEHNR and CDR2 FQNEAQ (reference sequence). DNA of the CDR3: TGTTCCAGCAGCTTAGGAGCGAGCGGGTATGGCTACACCTTC. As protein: CSSSLGASGYGYTF. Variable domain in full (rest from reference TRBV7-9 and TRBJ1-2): DTGVSQNPRHKITKRGQNVTFRCDPISEHNRLYWYRQTLGQGPEFLTYFQNEAQLEKSRLLSDRFSAERPKGSFSTLEIQRTEQGDSAMYLCSSSLGASGYGYTFGSGTRLTVV.

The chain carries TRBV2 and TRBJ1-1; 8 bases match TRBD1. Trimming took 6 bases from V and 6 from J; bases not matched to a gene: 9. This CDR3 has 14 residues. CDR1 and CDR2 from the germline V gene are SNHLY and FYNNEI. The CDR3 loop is CASRPGQVNSEAFF. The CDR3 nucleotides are TGTGCCAGCAGGCCGGGACAGGTGAATTCTGAAGCTTTCTTT.

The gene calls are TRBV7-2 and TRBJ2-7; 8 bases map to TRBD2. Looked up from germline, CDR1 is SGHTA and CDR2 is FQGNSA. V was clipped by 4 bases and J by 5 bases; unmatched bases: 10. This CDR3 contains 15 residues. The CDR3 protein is CASSSRSGGSDEQYF. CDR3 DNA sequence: TGTGCCAGCAGCTCCCGATCGGGGGGGAGCGACGAGCAGTACTTC.

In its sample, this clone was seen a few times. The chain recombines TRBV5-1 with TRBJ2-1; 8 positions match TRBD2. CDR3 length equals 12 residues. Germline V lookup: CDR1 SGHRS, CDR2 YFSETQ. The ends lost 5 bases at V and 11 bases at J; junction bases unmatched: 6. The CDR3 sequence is CASSSSGLKQFF. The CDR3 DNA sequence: TGCGCCAGCAGTTCTAGCGGGTTAAAGCAGTTCTTC.

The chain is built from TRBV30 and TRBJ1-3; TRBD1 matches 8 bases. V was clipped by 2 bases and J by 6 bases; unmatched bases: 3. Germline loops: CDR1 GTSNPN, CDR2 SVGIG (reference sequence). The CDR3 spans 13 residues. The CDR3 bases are TGTGCCTGGAGTTCGGGACAGGAAAACACCATATATTTT. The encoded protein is CAWSSGQENTIYF.

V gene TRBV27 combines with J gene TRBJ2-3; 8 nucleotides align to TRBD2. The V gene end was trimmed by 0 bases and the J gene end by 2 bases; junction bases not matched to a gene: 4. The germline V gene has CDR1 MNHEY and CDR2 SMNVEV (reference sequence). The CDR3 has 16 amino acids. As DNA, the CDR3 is TGTGCCAGCAGTTTATCCGGCGGGGGGTTCACAGATACGCAGTATTTT. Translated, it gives CASSLSGGGFTDTQYF.

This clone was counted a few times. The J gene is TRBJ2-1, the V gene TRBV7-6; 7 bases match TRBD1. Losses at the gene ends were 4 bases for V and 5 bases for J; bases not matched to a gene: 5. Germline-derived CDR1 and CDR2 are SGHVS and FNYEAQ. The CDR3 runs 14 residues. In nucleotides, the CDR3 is TGTGCCAGCAGCTCCGACAGGGTCGACAATGAGCAGTTCTTC. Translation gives CASSSDRVDNEQFF.